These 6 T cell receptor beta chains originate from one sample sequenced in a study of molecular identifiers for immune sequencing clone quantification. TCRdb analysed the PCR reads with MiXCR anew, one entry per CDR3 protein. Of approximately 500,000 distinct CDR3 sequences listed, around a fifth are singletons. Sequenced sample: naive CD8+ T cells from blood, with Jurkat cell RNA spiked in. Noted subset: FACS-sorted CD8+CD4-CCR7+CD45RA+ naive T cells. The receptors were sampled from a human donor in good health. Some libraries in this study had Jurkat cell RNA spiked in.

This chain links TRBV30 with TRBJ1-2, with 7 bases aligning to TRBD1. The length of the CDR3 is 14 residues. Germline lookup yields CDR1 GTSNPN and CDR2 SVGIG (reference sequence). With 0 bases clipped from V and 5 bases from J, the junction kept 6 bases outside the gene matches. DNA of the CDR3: TGTGCCTGGAGTGTACGAGGGGGCGTTTATGGCTACACCTTC. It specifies CAWSVRGGVYGYTF.

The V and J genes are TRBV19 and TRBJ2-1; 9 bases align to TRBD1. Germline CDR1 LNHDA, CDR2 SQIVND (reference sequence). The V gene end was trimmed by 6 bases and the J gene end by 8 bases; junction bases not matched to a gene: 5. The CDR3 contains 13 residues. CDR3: CASRTDRGDEQFF. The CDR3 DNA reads TGTGCCAGTAGAACCGACAGGGGGGATGAGCAGTTCTTC.

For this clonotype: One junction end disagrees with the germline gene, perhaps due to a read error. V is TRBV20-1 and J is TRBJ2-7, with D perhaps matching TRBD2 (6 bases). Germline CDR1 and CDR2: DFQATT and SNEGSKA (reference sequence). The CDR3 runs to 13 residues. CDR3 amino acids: CSASYRELYGQYF. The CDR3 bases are TGCAGTGCTAGTTATCGGGAGCTCTACGGGCAGTACTTC.

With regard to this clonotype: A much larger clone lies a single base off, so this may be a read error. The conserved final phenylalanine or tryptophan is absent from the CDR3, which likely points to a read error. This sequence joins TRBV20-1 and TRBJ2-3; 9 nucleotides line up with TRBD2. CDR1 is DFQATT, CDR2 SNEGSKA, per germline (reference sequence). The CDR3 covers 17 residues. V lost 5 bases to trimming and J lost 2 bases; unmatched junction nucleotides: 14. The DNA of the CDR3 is TGCAGTGCTGAGAGCGGGGGGACTAGATACGCCACAGATACGCAGTATTAT. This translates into CSAESGGTRYATDTQYY.

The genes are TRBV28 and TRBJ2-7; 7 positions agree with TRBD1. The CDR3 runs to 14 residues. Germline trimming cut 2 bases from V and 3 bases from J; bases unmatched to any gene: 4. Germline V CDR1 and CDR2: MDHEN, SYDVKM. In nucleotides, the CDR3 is TGTGCCAGCAGTTTACTGACAGGGTTCTACGAGCAGTACTTC. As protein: CASSLLTGFYEQYF.

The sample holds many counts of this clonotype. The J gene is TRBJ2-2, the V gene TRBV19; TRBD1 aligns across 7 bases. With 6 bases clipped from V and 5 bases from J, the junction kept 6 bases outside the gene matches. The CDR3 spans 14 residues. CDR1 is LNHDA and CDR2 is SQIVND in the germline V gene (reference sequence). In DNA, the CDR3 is TGTGCCAGTAGAATCACAGGGGATACCGGGGAGCTGTTTTTT. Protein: CASRITGDTGELFF.